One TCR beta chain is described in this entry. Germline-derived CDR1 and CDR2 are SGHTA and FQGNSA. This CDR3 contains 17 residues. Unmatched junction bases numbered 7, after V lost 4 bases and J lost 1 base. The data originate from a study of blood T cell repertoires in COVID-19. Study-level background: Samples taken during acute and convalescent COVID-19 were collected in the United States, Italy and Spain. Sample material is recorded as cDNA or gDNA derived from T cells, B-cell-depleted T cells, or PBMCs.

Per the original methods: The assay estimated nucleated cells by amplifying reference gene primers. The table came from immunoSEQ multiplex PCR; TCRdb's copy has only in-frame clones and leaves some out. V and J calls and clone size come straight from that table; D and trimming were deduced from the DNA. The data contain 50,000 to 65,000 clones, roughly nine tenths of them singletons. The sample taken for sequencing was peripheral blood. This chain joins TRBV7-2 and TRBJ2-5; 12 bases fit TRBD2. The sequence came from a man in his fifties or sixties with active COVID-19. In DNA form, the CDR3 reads TGTGCCAGCAGCTCCTGGACTAGCGGGAACGGCCAAGAGACCCAGTACTTC. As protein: CASSSWTSGNGQETQYF.